This T cell receptor (beta chain) originates from a study of control samples from healthy donors and cancer patients. Assay used: immunoSEQ multiplex PCR; TCRdb lists only in-frame clones, some missing. The sample lists 150,000 to 200,000 clones; 85% to 95% were seen once. The germline V gene encodes CDR1 SGHTA and CDR2 FQGNSA. The CDR3 consists of 16 residues. V lost 5 bases to trimming and J lost 8 bases; unmatched junction nucleotides: 14. J is TRBJ2-3 and V is TRBV7-2; 9 nucleotides agree with TRBD2. Sequencing was performed on blood. This TCR came from a man aged 18 to 29 in good health. CDR3 loop: CASSLLAGAFQGTQYF. CDR3 DNA: TGTGCCAGCAGCCTATTAGCGGGGGCCTTTCAGGGTACGCAGTATTTT.